What follows are 27 T cell receptor beta chains derived from one specimen sequenced in a study of blood T cell dynamics during melanoma immunotherapy. The method was immunoSEQ multiplex PCR; TCRdb's version includes in-frame clones alone and lacks a portion of them. The profile covers roughly 12,000 clones, with around nine tenths appearing a single time and almost 6.5% taken by the ten largest. Time point here: week 3, after first cycle of checkpoint inhibitor. Here the sequenced sample was blood, taken from a patient treated with checkpoint blockade. All receptors come from a human donor with melanoma.

The V call is TRBV6-1, the J call TRBJ1-5; 7 bases are a match to TRBD1. From germline, CDR1 is MNHNS and CDR2 SASEGT. With 1 base clipped from V and 6 bases from J, the junction kept 6 bases outside the gene matches. CDR3 size: 15 residues. This chain's CDR3 is CASSEGGQDRQPQHF. In DNA, the CDR3 is TGTGCCAGCAGTGAAGGCGGACAGGATCGTCAGCCCCAGCATTTT.

DNA of the CDR3: TGTGCCAGCAGACACAAAGGGGCTGACACCTACGAGCAGTACTTC. Translating gives CASRHKGADTYEQYF. The chain employs TRBV27 and TRBJ2-7; maybe TRBD1 (5 bases). CDR1 and CDR2 (germline): MNHEY, SMNVEV (reference sequence). V was cut by 6 bases and J by 2 bases, with 17 bases left in between. The CDR3 is 15 residues long.

For the CDR3, the DNA is TGCGCCAGCAGCTACAAGCGGGGGGAAGAGACCCAGTACTTC. Translating it yields CASSYKRGEETQYF. The rearrangement links TRBV5-1 to TRBJ2-5; TRBD2 aligns across 9 bases. This CDR3 contains 14 residues. V shed 3 bases and J 3 bases; nucleotides not matched to a gene: 3. CDR1 SGHRS and CDR2 YFSETQ come from the germline V gene.

This clone was detected a few times. The genes are TRBV7-2 and TRBJ2-3, with a possible D match to TRBD2 (6 bases). CDR1 is SGHTA, CDR2 FQGNSA, per germline. With 2 bases removed from V and 1 base from J, the gap between germline ends came to 7 bases. The CDR3 covers 14 residues. CDR3 DNA: TGTGCCAGCAGCTTACGGAGGGGCACAGATACGCAGTATTTT. It specifies CASSLRRGTDTQYF.

The chain recombines TRBV7-6 with TRBJ2-7; D tentatively reads TRBD1 or TRBD2 (5 bases each). The V gene lost 5 bases and the J gene lost 2 bases, with 19 bases spanning the gap. The CDR3 spans 16 residues. The germline V gene encodes CDR1 SGHVS and CDR2 FNYEAQ. The CDR3 nucleotides are TGTGCCAGCAGCGTTTCGGGGACCCCAGGTCCCTACGAGCAGTACTTC. It codes for CASSVSGTPGPYEQYF.

The chain's CDR3 is CASSLGLAESYEQYF. CDR3 bases: TGTGCCAGCAGCCTGGGACTAGCGGAATCCTACGAGCAGTACTTC. This sequence joins TRBV5-5 and TRBJ2-7, with 11 positions matching TRBD2. Germline-derived CDR1 and CDR2 are SGHKS and YYEKEE (reference sequence). The trim removed 4 bases at V and 1 base at J, leaving 4 bases unmatched. The CDR3 consists of 15 residues. The whole variable domain, remainder taken from reference TRBV5-5 and TRBJ2-7, is DAGVTQSPTHLIKTRGQQVTLRCSPISGHKSVSWYQQVLGQGPQFIFQYYEKEERGRGNFPDRFSARQFPNYSSELNVNALLLGDSALYLCASSLGLAESYEQYFGPGTRLTVT.

The J gene is TRBJ1-6, the V gene TRBV5-6; TRBD1 matches at 7 bases. J was trimmed by 7 bases and V by 4 bases; bases with no gene match: 8. CDR3 size: 15 residues. The germline gives CDR1 SGHDT, CDR2 YYEEEE. CDR3: CASSTTGIRNSPLHF. CDR3 coding DNA: TGTGCCAGCAGCACGACAGGGATTCGGAATTCACCCCTCCACTTT. The full variable domain, completed using reference TRBV5-6 and TRBJ1-6, is DAGVTQSPTHLIKTRGQQVTLRCSPKSGHDTVSWYQQALGQGPQFIFQYYEEEERQRGNFPDRFSGHQFPNYSSELNVNALLLGDSALYLCASSTTGIRNSPLHFGNGTRLTVT.

The chain combines TRBV4-2 with TRBJ1-2; 12 positions agree with TRBD1. V shed 0 bases and J 6 bases; nucleotides not matched to a gene: 8. The germline CDR1 and CDR2 sequences are LGHNA and YNFKEQ. There are 17 residues in the CDR3. Here the CDR3 reads CASSQDWGGTGGDGYTF. In nucleotides, the CDR3 is TGTGCCAGCAGCCAAGATTGGGGCGGGACAGGGGGCGATGGCTACACCTTC.

The gene calls are TRBV30 and TRBJ1-4; TRBD1 agrees at 8 bases. The CDR3 sequence is 15 residues long. The trim removed 0 bases at V and 7 bases at J, leaving 7 bases unmatched. Germline CDR1 GTSNPN, CDR2 SVGIG (reference sequence). DNA for the CDR3: TGTGCCTGGAGTGTAGGTCAGGGGGCGCGTGAAAAACTGTTTTTT. Amino acid sequence: CAWSVGQGAREKLFF. Using reference TRBV30 and TRBJ1-4 for the parts outside the CDR3, the full variable domain is SQTIHQWPATLVQPVGSPLSLECTVEGTSNPNLYWYRQAAGRGLQLLFYSVGIGQISSEVPQNLSASRPQDRQFILSSKKLLLSDSGFYLCAWSVGQGAREKLFFGSGTQLSVL.

The chain links TRBV4-3 to TRBJ1-5, with D uncertain. Per the germline V gene, CDR1 is LGHNA and CDR2 is YSLEER. This CDR3 contains 15 residues. Trimming took off 0 bases at V and 1 base at J, with 7 bases between the two ends. CDR3 sequence (DNA): TGCGCCAGCAGCCAAGAGCATGGGAGCAATCAGCCCCAGCATTTT. Its protein product is CASSQEHGSNQPQHF.

The chain uses TRBV9 and TRBJ2-6; D is possibly TRBD1 (6 bases). In germline, CDR1 is SGDLS, CDR2 YYNGEE. V shed 3 bases and J shed 4 bases, with 11 bases lying between them. This CDR3 has 15 amino acids. CDR3 protein: CASSATGPGANVLTF. CDR3 coding DNA: TGTGCCAGCAGCGCAACAGGGCCCGGGGCCAACGTCCTGACTTTC.

V and J are TRBV20-1 and TRBJ1-1; D gene uncertain. The CDR3 is 11 amino acids. Germline CDR1 and CDR2: DFQATT and SNEGSKA (reference sequence). The V end was cut by 5 bases, the J end by 1 base, with 5 bases between. The CDR3 loop reads CSAEPNTEAFF. The CDR3 coding sequence is TGCAGTGCTGAGCCGAACACTGAAGCTTTCTTT.

J is TRBJ1-2 and V is TRBV5-8; D gene unclear. Looked up from germline, CDR1 is SGHTS and CDR2 is YDEGEE. The CDR3 is 12 residues long. The V end lost 1 base, the J end lost 6 bases, and 7 bases lay between the germline ends. The CDR3 region is CASSLWPDGYTF. In DNA, the CDR3 is TGTGCCAGCAGCTTGTGGCCCGATGGCTACACCTTC.

J is TRBJ2-1 and V is TRBV4-1; D may be TRBD2 (5 bases). CDR3 size: 15 residues. Deletions cut 2 bases from V and 2 bases from J, with 10 bases between. Germline assignment: CDR1 MGHRA and CDR2 YSYEKL. In nucleotides, the CDR3 is TGCGCCAGCAGCCAACCTAGCCTGCCCTACAATGAGCAGTTCTTC. Translation gives CASSQPSLPYNEQFF.

This chain uses TRBV5-1 with TRBJ2-3; unclear D gene. The CDR3 length is 14 residues. Looked up from germline, CDR1 is SGHRS and CDR2 is YFSETQ. V dropped 4 bases and J dropped 9 bases, with 18 bases sitting between them. The CDR3 region has the DNA TGCGCCAGCAGCCCCCCCCACTCCCTGGGGACGCAGTATTTT. Protein sequence: CASSPPHSLGTQYF.

This chain uses TRBV4-3 with TRBJ2-7, with TRBD2 identical over 10 bases. Losses at the gene ends were 0 bases for V and 3 bases for J; bases not matched to a gene: 8. The length of the CDR3 is 17 residues. Looked up from germline, CDR1 is LGHNA and CDR2 is YSLEER. CDR3 bases: TGCGCCAGCAGCCAAGATTCCCCTAGCGGGAGCGGCTACGAGCAGTACTTC. This encodes CASSQDSPSGSGYEQYF.

The J gene is TRBJ1-5, the V gene TRBV15; D might be TRBD1 (6 bases). CDR1 and CDR2 from the germline V gene are LNHNV and YYDKDF (reference sequence). This CDR3 has 16 amino acids. V lost 0 bases and J 4 bases, leaving 13 bases between the germline ends. DNA of the CDR3: TGTGCCACCAGCAGAGAACAGGGCCTGGGAAATCAGCCCCAGCATTTT. This sequence encodes CATSREQGLGNQPQHF.

V and J are TRBV7-2 and TRBJ2-5, with D tentatively TRBD1 (5 bases). The DNA end favors TRBJ2-7, so the J call may be wrong. The CDR3 has 13 residues. Germline V gene data show CDR1 as SGHTA and CDR2 as FQGNSA. The CDR3, as DNA: TGTGCCAGCAGCTTAGCAGGGGACTACGAGCAGTACTTC. It is translated as CASSLAGDYEQYF.

CDR3 sequence reads: CASSSSGGSTTDTQYF. The CDR3 region has the DNA TGTGCCAGCAGTTCTAGCGGGGGGTCTACCACAGATACGCAGTATTTT. The chain joins TRBV6-5 to TRBJ2-3; the match to TRBD2 covers 11 bases. Per germline, CDR1 MNHEY and CDR2 SVGAGI. Losses at the gene ends were 4 bases for V and 2 bases for J; bases not matched to a gene: 5. The CDR3 is 16 amino acids.

This chain uses TRBV11-3 with TRBJ2-1, with D possibly called TRBD1 or TRBD2 (5 bases each). The germline gives CDR1 SGHNT, CDR2 YENEEA. Trimming pared 1 base from V and 0 bases from J, leaving 7 bases between. This CDR3 has 15 amino acids. The DNA for the CDR3 is TGTGCCAGCAGCTTAGGGGGGTTCTCCTACAATGAGCAGTTCTTC. This translates into CASSLGGFSYNEQFF. Combining the CDR3 with reference TRBV11-3 and TRBJ2-1 gives the whole variable domain EAGVVQSPRYKIIEKKQPVAFWCNPISGHNTLYWYLQNLGQGPELLIRYENEEAVDDSQLPKDRFSAERLKGVDSTLKIQPAELGDSAVYLCASSLGGFSYNEQFFGPGTRLTVL.

The chain recombines TRBV5-1 with TRBJ1-6; no firm D call. Germline CDR1 and CDR2: SGHRS and YFSETQ. The CDR3 covers 15 residues. V lost 4 bases, J lost 12 bases, and 20 bases lay in between. The CDR3 sequence is CASSELWGTARPLHF. CDR3 bases: TGCGCCAGCAGCGAACTTTGGGGTACCGCTAGACCCCTCCACTTT.

In this sample, this clone turned up a few times. This sequence joins TRBV30 and TRBJ1-4; D is unresolved. Germline V CDR1 and CDR2: GTSNPN, SVGIG (reference sequence). V was shortened by 0 bases and J by 11 bases, with 10 bases between the two germline ends. The CDR3 extends over 12 amino acids. The CDR3 reads CAWSVLREKLFF. In DNA form, the CDR3 reads TGTGCCTGGAGTGTACTGAGGGAGAAACTGTTTTTT.

This clone was detected a few times. This chain joins TRBV28 and TRBJ2-1, with TRBD1 matching 8 bases. V dropped 5 bases and J dropped 2; count of bases not matched to a gene: 5. The CDR3 runs to 15 residues. Germline V gene data show CDR1 as MDHEN and CDR2 as SYDVKM. The CDR3 here is CASSTPGQAYNEQFF. CDR3 nucleotides: TGTGCCAGCAGTACCCCGGGACAGGCCTACAATGAGCAGTTCTTC. Based on the CDR3 plus reference TRBV28 and TRBJ2-1, the full variable domain is DVKVTQSSRYLVKRTGEKVFLECVQDMDHENMFWYRQDPGLGLRLIYFSYDVKMKEKGDIPEGYSVSREKKERFSLILESASTNQTSMYLCASSTPGQAYNEQFFGPGTRLTVL.

This chain joins TRBV11-3 and TRBJ2-2; 11 positions match TRBD1. V dropped 7 bases and J dropped 4; count of bases not matched to a gene: 5. The germline V gene has CDR1 SGHNT and CDR2 YENEEA. The CDR3 has 15 residues. The CDR3 spells CASTSGQGGTGELFF. The DNA of the CDR3 is TGTGCCAGCACCTCGGGACAGGGGGGCACCGGGGAGCTGTTTTTT.

This clone has just one count. J is TRBJ1-1 and V is TRBV28, with D perhaps TRBD1 (5 bases). Germline V gives CDR1 MDHEN, CDR2 SYDVKM. The CDR3 runs to 14 residues. V was cut by 7 bases and J by 1 base, with 13 bases left in between. The CDR3 coding sequence is TGTGCCAGCATCCCTTTTCAGGGGAACACTGAAGCTTTCTTT. Amino acid sequence: CASIPFQGNTEAFF. Looking up the rest from reference TRBV28 and TRBJ1-1 gives the full variable domain: DVKVTQSSRYLVKRTGEKVFLECVQDMDHENMFWYRQDPGLGLRLIYFSYDVKMKEKGDIPEGYSVSREKKERFSLILESASTNQTSMYLCASIPFQGNTEAFFGQGTRLTVV.

The chain joins TRBV13 to TRBJ2-3; D may be TRBD1 (7 bases). V lost 4 bases and J lost 1, with 15 bases in between. CDR1 and CDR2 from the germline V gene are PRHDT and FYEKMQ (reference sequence). CDR3 size: 16 residues. The CDR3 sequence is CASSSPGGPGTDTQYF. The DNA of the CDR3 is TGTGCCAGCAGCTCCCCAGGGGGGCCGGGCACAGATACGCAGTATTTT.

This chain joins TRBV27 and TRBJ2-2; tentatively, D is TRBD2 (6 bases). The CDR3 runs to 15 residues. The germline CDR1 and CDR2 sequences are MNHEY and SMNVEV (reference sequence). V lost 5 bases, J lost 4 bases, and 14 bases lay in between. The CDR3 spells CASSILGGITGELFF. DNA for the CDR3: TGTGCCAGCAGTATCCTAGGCGGGATCACCGGGGAGCTGTTTTTT.